This TCR beta chain was found in a study of patients and donors after allogeneic stem cell transplantation. The V and J ends lost 4 bases and 11 bases respectively, with 11 bases between them. Germline lookup yields CDR1 MRHNA and CDR2 SNTAGT. This CDR3 has 11 residues. TCRdb reanalysed the RT-PCR reads using MiXCR and keeps one entry per CDR3 protein. The data hold about a million distinct CDR3 sequences, with about a sixth observed a single time. Specimen: blood, either unsorted or a sorted T cell fraction (not recorded which). This sequence joins TRBV6-4 and TRBJ1-1; D is possibly TRBD1 (5 bases). This TCR was recovered from a human donor who was either an allogeneic HSCT recipient or a stem cell or donor lymphocyte infusion donor (not recorded which). It is not recorded whose cells these are; they may come from a transplant donor. CDR3 coding DNA: TGTGCCAGCAGTGCCGGGGGTTTTGCTTTCTTT. Translating it yields CASSAGGFAFF.